Sequencing of this T cell receptor (beta chain) was carried out in a study of early T cells in non-severe SARS-CoV-2 infection. For the study at large: Sequencing of unsorted whole blood was done on bulk RNA, leaving chains unpaired. Notes on the study in general: The VDJdb matching leaned toward anti-spike CD8 responses and overlooked private and CD4 specificities.

Unique molecular identifiers were added to individual cDNA molecules. TCRdb recomputed calls from the 5' RACE reads with MiXCR, one row per CDR3 protein. The sample shows about 63,000 distinct CDR3 sequences, 10% to 15% of them seen only once. Details on this clonotype: Its cognate antigen is unknown.

The TCR was taken from an adult who was a healthcare worker with PCR-confirmed SARS-CoV-2 infection or an uninfected control (not recorded which). Source material: whole blood.

The CDR3, as DNA: TGTGCCAGCAGCCAAGATCCGTCTAGCGGGGGGGCTAAGACCCAGTACTTC. Its protein product is CASSQDPSSGGAKTQYF. V is TRBV4-2 and J is TRBJ2-5; 12 bases match TRBD2. CDR1 is LGHNA and CDR2 is YNFKEQ in the germline V gene. This CDR3 contains 17 residues. After removal of 0 bases from V and 6 bases from J, the junction contained 8 bases not matched to a gene.